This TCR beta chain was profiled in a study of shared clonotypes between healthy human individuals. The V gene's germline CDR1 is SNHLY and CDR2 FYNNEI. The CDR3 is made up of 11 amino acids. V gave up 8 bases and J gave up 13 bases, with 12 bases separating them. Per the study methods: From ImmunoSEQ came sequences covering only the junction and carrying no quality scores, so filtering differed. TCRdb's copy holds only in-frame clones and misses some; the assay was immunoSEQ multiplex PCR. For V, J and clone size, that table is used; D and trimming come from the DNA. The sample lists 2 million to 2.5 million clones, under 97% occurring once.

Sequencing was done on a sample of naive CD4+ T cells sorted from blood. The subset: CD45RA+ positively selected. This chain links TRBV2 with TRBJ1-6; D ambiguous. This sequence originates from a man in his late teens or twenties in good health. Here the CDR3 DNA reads TGTGCCAGCCGTAATGCGGTCCCCCTCCACTTT. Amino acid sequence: CASRNAVPLHF.